The T cell receptor (beta chain) described here comes from a study of shared clonotypes between healthy human individuals. For the study at large: Donors had three CD4 naive, three CD4 memory, two CD8 naive and one CD8 memory plate apiece. General study findings and limits: Larger richness was generally estimated for naive than memory subsets. Rarefaction exposed incomplete sorted-subset sequencing despite large depth.

A note on this clone: What it binds is unknown.

Genomic DNA (from each subset) was split evenly across several immunoSEQ plates. Some clones are missing from TCRdb's copy, which holds only in-frame ones; the method was immunoSEQ multiplex PCR. The sample yields fewer than 1 million clones, 90% to 98% seen once. V shed 4 bases, J shed 4 bases, and the junction held 2 bases outside the gene matches. The CDR3 has 15 residues. CDR1 and CDR2 (germline): SGHTS, YDEGEE. Naive CD8 isolation took CD45RO-negative cells positively selected for CCR7 and excluded terminally differentiated effector memory CD45RA+ cells. The sequence was obtained from a man between 25 and 39 years old in good health. Source material: naive CD8+ T cells sorted from blood. This chain uses TRBV5-8 with TRBJ2-1; 13 bases are shared with TRBD2. CDR3 bases: TGTGCCAGCAGCGCGGGACTAGCGGGGTACAATGAGCAGTTCTTC. It codes for CASSAGLAGYNEQFF.